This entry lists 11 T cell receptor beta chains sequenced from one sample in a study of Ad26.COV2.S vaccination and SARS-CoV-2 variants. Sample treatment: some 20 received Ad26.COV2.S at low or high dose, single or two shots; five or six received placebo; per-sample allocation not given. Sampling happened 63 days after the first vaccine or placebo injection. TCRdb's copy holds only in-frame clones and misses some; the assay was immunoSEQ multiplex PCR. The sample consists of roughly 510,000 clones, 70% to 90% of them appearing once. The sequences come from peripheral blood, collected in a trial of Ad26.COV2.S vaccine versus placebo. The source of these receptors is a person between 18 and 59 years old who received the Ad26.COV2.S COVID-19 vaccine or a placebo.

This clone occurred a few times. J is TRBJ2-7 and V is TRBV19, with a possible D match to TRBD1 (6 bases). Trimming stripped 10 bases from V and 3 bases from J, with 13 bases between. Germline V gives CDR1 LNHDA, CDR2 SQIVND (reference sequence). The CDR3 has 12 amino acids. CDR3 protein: CATRDNVYEQYF. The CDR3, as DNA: TGTGCCACCCGGGACAACGTCTACGAGCAGTACTTC.

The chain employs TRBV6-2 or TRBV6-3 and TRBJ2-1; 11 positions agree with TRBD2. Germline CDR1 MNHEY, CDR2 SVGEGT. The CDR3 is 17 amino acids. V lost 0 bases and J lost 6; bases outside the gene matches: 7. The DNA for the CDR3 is TGTGCCAGCAGTTACTCCCTGGGGCTAGCGGGAGGCAATGAGCAGTTCTTC. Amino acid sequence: CASSYSLGLAGGNEQFF.

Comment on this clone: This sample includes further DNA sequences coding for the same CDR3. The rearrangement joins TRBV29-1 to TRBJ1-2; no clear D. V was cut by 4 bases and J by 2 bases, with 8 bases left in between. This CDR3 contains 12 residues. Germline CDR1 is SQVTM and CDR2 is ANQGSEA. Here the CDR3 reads CSVATANYGYTF. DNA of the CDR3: TGCAGCGTTGCGACGGCAAACTATGGCTACACCTTC.

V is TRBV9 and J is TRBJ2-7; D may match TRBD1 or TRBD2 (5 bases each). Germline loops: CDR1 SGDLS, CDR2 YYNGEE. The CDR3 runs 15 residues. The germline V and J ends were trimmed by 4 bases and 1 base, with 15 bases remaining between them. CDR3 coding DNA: TGTGCCAGCAGCTCAGCCGGGACCGCGTCCTACGAGCAGTACTTC. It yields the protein CASSSAGTASYEQYF.

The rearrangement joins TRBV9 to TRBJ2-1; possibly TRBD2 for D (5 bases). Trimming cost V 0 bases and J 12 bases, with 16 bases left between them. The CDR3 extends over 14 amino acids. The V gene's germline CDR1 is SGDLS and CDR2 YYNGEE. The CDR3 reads CASSVGQEAPRQFF. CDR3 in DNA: TGTGCCAGCAGCGTAGGGCAGGAGGCGCCGAGGCAGTTCTTC.

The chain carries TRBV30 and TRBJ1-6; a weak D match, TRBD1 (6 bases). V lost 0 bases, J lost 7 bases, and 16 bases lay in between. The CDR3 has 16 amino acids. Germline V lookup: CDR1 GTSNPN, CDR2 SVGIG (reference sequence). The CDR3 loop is CAWSVGTGQRNSPLHF. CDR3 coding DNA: TGTGCCTGGAGTGTAGGTACTGGACAGCGAAATTCACCCCTCCACTTT.

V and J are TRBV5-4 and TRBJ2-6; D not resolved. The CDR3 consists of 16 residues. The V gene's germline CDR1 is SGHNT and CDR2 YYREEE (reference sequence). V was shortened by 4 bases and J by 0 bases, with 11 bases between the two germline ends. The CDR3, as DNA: TGTGCCAGCAGCGGTGGAGCGAGCTCTGGGGCCAACGTCCTGACTTTC. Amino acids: CASSGGASSGANVLTF.

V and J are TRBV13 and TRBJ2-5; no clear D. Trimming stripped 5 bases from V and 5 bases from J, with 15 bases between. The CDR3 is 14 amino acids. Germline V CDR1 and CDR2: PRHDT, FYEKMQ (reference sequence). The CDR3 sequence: CASSPRAPFETQYF. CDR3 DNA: TGTGCCAGCAGCCCCCGGGCACCCTTTGAGACCCAGTACTTC.

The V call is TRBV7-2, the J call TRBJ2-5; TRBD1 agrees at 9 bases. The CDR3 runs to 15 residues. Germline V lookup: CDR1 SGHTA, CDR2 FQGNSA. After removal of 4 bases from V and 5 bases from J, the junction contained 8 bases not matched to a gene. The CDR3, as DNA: TGTGCCAGCAGCTCCAGACAGGGGGTGGTGGAGACCCAGTACTTC. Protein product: CASSSRQGVVETQYF. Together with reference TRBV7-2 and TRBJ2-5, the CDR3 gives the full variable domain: GAGVSQSPSNKVTEKGKDVELRCDPISGHTALYWYRQSLGQGLEFLIYFQGNSAPDKSGLPSDRFSAERTGGSVSTLTIQRTQQEDSAVYLCASSSRQGVVETQYFGPGTRLLVL.

CDR3 in amino acids: CASSYGLAGVGGELFF. CDR3 in DNA: TGTGCCAGCAGTTATGGACTAGCGGGAGTTGGCGGGGAGCTGTTTTTT. This rearrangement joins TRBV27 to TRBJ2-2; 13 bases are a match to TRBD2. The CDR3 is made up of 16 amino acids. Germline values: CDR1 MNHEY, CDR2 SMNVEV (reference sequence). V trimming: 4 bases; J trimming: 7 bases; junction bases outside the gene matches: 6.

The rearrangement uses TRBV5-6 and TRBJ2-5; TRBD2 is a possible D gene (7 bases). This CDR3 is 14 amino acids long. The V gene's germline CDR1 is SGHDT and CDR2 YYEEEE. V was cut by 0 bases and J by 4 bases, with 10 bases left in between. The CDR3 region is CASSLVGGRETQYF. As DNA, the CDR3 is TGTGCCAGCAGCTTGGTCGGGGGGCGAGAGACCCAGTACTTC.